This T cell receptor beta chain comes out of a study of shared clonotypes between healthy human individuals. Regarding this clone: Its matching antigen is unknown.

Overall study findings and caveats: Only blood was sampled; tissue repertoires likely differ. Depth of sequencing was expected to influence donor clonotype sharing.

Libraries were prepared by immunoSEQ multiplex PCR; TCRdb keeps only in-frame clonotypes and omits some of them. The sample lists 2.3 million or so clones, about 92% occurring once. Every contributor of samples was a Caucasian grown-up residing in Nashville, Tennessee. The V gene end was trimmed by 4 bases and the J gene end by 6 bases; junction bases not matched to a gene: 10. The CDR3 covers 16 residues. Germline lookup yields CDR1 SGHRS and CDR2 YFSETQ. Material: naive CD4+ T cells from PBMCs. The subset is: CD45RA+ positively selected. The V gene is TRBV5-1, the J gene TRBJ2-2, with TRBD2 matching 9 bases. This receptor was obtained from a man between 18 and 29 years old in good health. Some clones in this sample may be carry-over from other donors' samples. CDR3 in amino acids: CASSPQAGGFAGELFF. The CDR3 region has the DNA TGCGCCAGCAGCCCGCAAGCGGGAGGATTCGCCGGGGAGCTGTTTTTT.